A selection of T cell receptor beta chains follows, all from one sample in a study of T cells in Graves' hyperthyroidism and ophthalmopathy. TCRdb analysed the multiplex PCR reads with MiXCR anew, one entry per CDR3 protein. The sample records approximately 400,000 distinct CDR3 sequences, 15% to 17% being singletons. Specimen: blood. These receptor sequences come from a woman younger than 30 with Graves' hyperthyroidism. Both conserved end residues are part of each CDR3. D genes are given only for firm matches. Clone sizes are given selectively: once, few, many, or a class where the clone is expanded.

- | - | TRBJ2-3 | TRBV19 | CASSMGLADTQYF | TGTGCCAGTAGTATGGGTTTAGCAGATACGCAGTATTTT
many | - | TRBJ1-1 | TRBV12-3/TRBV12-4 | CASTVIDTEAFF | TGTGCCAGCACCGTCATAGACACTGAAGCTTTCTTT
many | - | TRBJ2-2 | TRBV10-3 | CAISDTANTGELFF | TGTGCCATCAGTGACACAGCAAACACCGGGGAGCTGTTTTTT
many | TRBD1 | TRBJ2-3 | TRBV3-1 | CASSLTPDRGADTQYF | TGTGCCAGCAGCCTTACCCCGGACAGGGGTGCAGATACGCAGTATTTT
many | TRBD2 | TRBJ2-7 | TRBV30 | CAWSLAGSYEQYF | TGTGCCTGGTCCCTAGCGGGGTCCTACGAGCAGTACTTC
many | - | TRBJ1-1 | TRBV28 | CASSPRDRLVAEAFF | TGTGCCAGCAGCCCCCGTGACCGGTTGGTAGCTGAAGCTTTCTTT
few | - | TRBJ1-1 | TRBV19 | CASSSPRNTEAFF | TGTGCCAGTAGTTCCCCTAGAAACACTGAAGCTTTCTTT
few | - | TRBJ2-3 | TRBV7-6 | CASSPRLGGSSTDTQYF | TGTGCCAGCAGCCCCCGGTTGGGCGGATCTAGCACAGATACGCAGTATTTT
many | - | TRBJ2-5 | TRBV6-1 | CASSRTEKETQYF | TGTGCCAGCAGCCGGACAGAGAAAGAGACCCAGTACTTC
many | - | TRBJ1-1 | TRBV7-9 | CASSRPNTEAFF | TGTGCCAGCAGCCGGCCGAACACTGAAGCTTTCTTT
many | TRBD1 | TRBJ2-3 | TRBV6-5 | CASSYRRDRPSTDTQYF | TGTGCCAGCAGTTACAGAAGGGACAGACCTAGCACAGATACGCAGTATTTT
- | TRBD1 | TRBJ1-6 | TRBV9 | CASSRGDRGNSPLHF | TGTGCCAGCAGCCGGGGGGACAGGGGTAATTCACCCCTCCACTTT
few | - | TRBJ2-5 | TRBV19 | CASSKESSWGETQYF | TGTGCCAGTAGTAAAGAAAGTAGCTGGGGCGAGACCCAGTACTTC
- | - | TRBJ2-3 | TRBV11-3 | CASSRGGPADTQYF | TGTGCCAGCAGTAGAGGCGGCCCCGCAGATACGCAGTATTTT
few | TRBD1 | TRBJ1-2 | TRBV7-2 | CASSLDAGTGYGYTF | TGTGCCAGCAGCTTAGATGCCGGGACAGGGTATGGCTACACCTTC
many | TRBD2 | TRBJ2-1 | TRBV3-1 | CASSRGLAGGLNEQFF | TGTGCCAGCAGCCGGGGACTAGCGGGGGGCCTTAATGAGCAGTTCTTC
many | - | TRBJ2-5 | TRBV20-1 | CSARDASGPGTQYF | TGCAGTGCTAGAGATGCCTCGGGGCCGGGGACCCAGTACTTC
many | - | TRBJ1-1 | TRBV3-1 | CASSQEAARNTEAFF | TGTGCCAGCAGCCAAGAGGCAGCGAGGAACACTGAAGCTTTCTTT
many | TRBD1 | TRBJ2-5 | TRBV12-3/TRBV12-4 | CASSLDRGGGTQYF | TGTGCCAGCAGTTTGGACAGGGGGGGTGGGACCCAGTACTTC
many | - | TRBJ1-5 | TRBV19 | CASRTGRQPQHF | TGTGCCAGCCGGACGGGGCGCCAGCCCCAGCATTTT
many | TRBD1 | TRBJ1-2 | TRBV4-1 | CASSQGQKNYGYTF | TGCGCCAGCAGCCAGGGACAGAAGAACTATGGCTACACCTTC
many | TRBD1 | TRBJ2-7 | TRBV24-1 | CATSEDRSYEQYF | TGTGCCACCAGTGAGGACAGGAGTTACGAGCAGTACTTC
- | TRBD1 | TRBJ1-3 | TRBV27 | CASSQTGVGGNTIYF | TGTGCCAGCAGCCAGACAGGGGTCGGTGGAAACACCATATATTTT
many | - | TRBJ1-2 | TRBV29-1 | CSVLGSSRSSFFYGYTF | TGCAGCGTTCTAGGTTCGAGCCGATCAAGTTTCTTCTATGGCTACACCTTC
many | TRBD2 | TRBJ2-2 | TRBV7-2 | CASSSELRLAGRTGELFF | TGTGCCAGCAGCTCAGAACTCCGACTAGCGGGAAGAACCGGGGAGCTGTTTTTT
many | - | TRBJ2-5 | TRBV13 | CASSNRGQRETQYF | TGTGCCAGCAGCAACCGGGGCCAGAGAGAGACCCAGTACTTC
many | TRBD2 | TRBJ2-2 | TRBV3-1 | CASSQDWRGAETGELFF | TGTGCCAGCAGCCAAGACTGGCGGGGGGCCGAGACCGGGGAGCTGTTTTTT
- | - | TRBJ1-3 | TRBV5-4 | CASSLFPGTHSGNTIYF | TGTGCCAGCAGCTTGTTCCCGGGGACCCACTCTGGAAACACCATATATTTT
many | - | TRBJ2-2 | TRBV3-1 | CASSQVSPANTGELFF | TGTGCCAGCAGCCAAGTATCCCCCGCGAACACCGGGGAGCTGTTTTTT
many | - | TRBJ2-2 | TRBV3-1 | CASSPGAPHTGELFF | TGTGCCAGCAGCCCGGGGGCCCCGCACACCGGGGAGCTGTTTTTT
- | - | TRBJ2-1 | TRBV5-4 | CASSLGRGGGNNEQFF | TGTGCCAGCAGCTTGGGTAGGGGCGGAGGGAACAATGAGCAGTTCTTC
- | TRBD2 | TRBJ2-6 | TRBV5-1 | CASSLPGTSTSGANVLTF | TGCGCCAGCAGTTTACCCGGGACTAGCACCTCTGGGGCCAACGTCCTGACTTTC
many | - | TRBJ1-5 | TRBV12-3/TRBV12-4 | CASSYYSRGGGPQHF | TGTGCCAGCAGTTACTACTCCAGGGGTGGGGGGCCCCAGCATTTT
many | - | TRBJ1-2 | TRBV18 | CASSSSRSKQVYGYTF | TGTGCCAGCTCATCGTCGAGAAGCAAACAGGTCTATGGCTACACCTTC
- | TRBD2 | TRBJ2-7 | TRBV6-6 | CASSYSRRERYEQYF | TGTGCCAGCAGTTACTCGCGGCGGGAGAGATACGAGCAGTACTTC
few | TRBD1 | TRBJ1-6 | TRBV6-1 | CASSGRTGDFSPLHF | TGTGCCAGCAGTGGCCGGACAGGGGACTTTTCACCCCTCCACTTT
few | - | TRBJ2-7 | TRBV5-4 | CASSPTGGGGHSYEQYF | TGTGCCAGCAGCCCCACAGGGGGGGGGGGCCACTCCTACGAGCAGTACTTC
many | - | TRBJ2-3 | TRBV5-1 | CASRAEPSGTQYF | TGCGCCAGCCGAGCGGAGCCAAGTGGTACGCAGTATTTT
many | TRBD1 | TRBJ2-7 | TRBV20-1 | CSARGSGDRFSYEQYF | TGCAGTGCTAGAGGATCCGGGGACAGGTTCTCCTACGAGCAGTACTTC
many | TRBD1 | TRBJ2-3 | TRBV7-9 | CASSVDRGTDTQYF | TGTGCCAGCAGCGTCGACAGGGGCACAGATACGCAGTATTTT
many | TRBD2 | TRBJ2-7 | TRBV6-1 | CASSSPTGLAGGPNYEQYF | TGTGCCAGCAGTTCTCCCACGGGACTAGCGGGAGGTCCTAACTACGAGCAGTACTTC
many | TRBD2 | TRBJ2-7 | TRBV3-1 | CASSQAASGRQQYF | TGTGCCAGCAGCCAAGCGGCTAGCGGTCGACAGCAGTACTTC
many | - | TRBJ2-2 | TRBV20-1 | CSARDAVSGELFF | TGCAGTGCTAGAGATGCTGTGTCGGGGGAGCTGTTTTTT
many | TRBD2 | TRBJ2-7 | TRBV20-1 | CSARQLGTSKIYEQYF | TGCAGTGCTAGGCAGCTCGGGACTAGCAAGATCTACGAGCAGTACTTC
many | - | TRBJ1-1 | TRBV2 | CASSEGVGYTEAFF | TGTGCCAGCAGTGAAGGCGTCGGGTATACTGAAGCTTTCTTT
many | - | TRBJ2-7 | TRBV20-1 | CSARHHSSYEQYF | TGCAGTGCGCGACACCATAGCTCCTACGAGCAGTACTTC
- | TRBD2 | TRBJ2-3 | TRBV5-1 | CASSLETSGRGDTQYF | TGCGCCAGCAGCTTGGAGACTAGCGGGAGAGGGGATACGCAGTATTTT
many | - | TRBJ2-7 | TRBV18 | CASSPGHYEQYF | TGTGCCAGCTCACCAGGGCACTACGAGCAGTACTTC
- | - | TRBJ2-7 | TRBV4-1 | CASSLWGGSHEQYF | TGCGCCAGCAGCCTGTGGGGGGGCAGCCACGAGCAGTACTTC
many | - | TRBJ1-2 | TRBV2 | CASSAPGSNYGYTF | TGTGCCAGCAGTGCCCCGGGATCAAACTATGGCTACACCTTC
- | - | TRBJ2-1 | TRBV4-2 | CASSQESGGGNEQFF | TGTGCCAGCAGCCAAGAAAGTGGAGGGGGTAATGAGCAGTTCTTC
- | TRBD2 | TRBJ2-7 | TRBV19 | CASSPSGRLLQQYF | TGTGCCAGTAGTCCTAGCGGGAGACTCCTCCAGCAGTACTTC
many | TRBD1 | TRBJ1-1 | TRBV13 | CASSLQEGAGNTEAFF | TGTGCCAGCAGCTTACAGGAGGGGGCGGGGAACACTGAAGCTTTCTTT
few | - | TRBJ2-7 | TRBV3-1 | CASSHQAGHRYEQYF | TGTGCCAGCAGCCACCAAGCGGGTCACCGCTACGAGCAGTACTTC
- | - | TRBJ1-6 | TRBV15 | CATSRDRLTTFTPLHF | TGTGCCACCAGCAGAGATAGGCTCACGACCTTTACACCCCTCCACTTT
many | - | TRBJ2-3 | TRBV7-8 | CASSLAPDLPFRDTQYF | TGTGCCAGCAGCTTAGCGCCTGACTTACCCTTTAGGGATACGCAGTATTTT
many | TRBD2 | TRBJ2-5 | TRBV13 | CASSPNQGLAEETQYF | TGTGCCAGCAGCCCTAATCAAGGACTAGCAGAAGAGACCCAGTACTTC
many | TRBD2 | TRBJ2-3 | TRBV18 | CASSPPGLGADTQYF | TGTGCCAGCTCACCACCGGGACTAGGAGCAGATACGCAGTATTTT
many | TRBD1 | TRBJ2-1 | TRBV20-1 | CSARLPGQGANEQFF | TGCAGTGCTAGATTACCGGGACAGGGGGCCAATGAGCAGTTCTTC
many | TRBD1 | TRBJ1-2 | TRBV2 | CASSRNTGGSNYGYTF | TGTGCCAGCAGCCGAAACACAGGGGGAAGTAACTATGGCTACACCTTC